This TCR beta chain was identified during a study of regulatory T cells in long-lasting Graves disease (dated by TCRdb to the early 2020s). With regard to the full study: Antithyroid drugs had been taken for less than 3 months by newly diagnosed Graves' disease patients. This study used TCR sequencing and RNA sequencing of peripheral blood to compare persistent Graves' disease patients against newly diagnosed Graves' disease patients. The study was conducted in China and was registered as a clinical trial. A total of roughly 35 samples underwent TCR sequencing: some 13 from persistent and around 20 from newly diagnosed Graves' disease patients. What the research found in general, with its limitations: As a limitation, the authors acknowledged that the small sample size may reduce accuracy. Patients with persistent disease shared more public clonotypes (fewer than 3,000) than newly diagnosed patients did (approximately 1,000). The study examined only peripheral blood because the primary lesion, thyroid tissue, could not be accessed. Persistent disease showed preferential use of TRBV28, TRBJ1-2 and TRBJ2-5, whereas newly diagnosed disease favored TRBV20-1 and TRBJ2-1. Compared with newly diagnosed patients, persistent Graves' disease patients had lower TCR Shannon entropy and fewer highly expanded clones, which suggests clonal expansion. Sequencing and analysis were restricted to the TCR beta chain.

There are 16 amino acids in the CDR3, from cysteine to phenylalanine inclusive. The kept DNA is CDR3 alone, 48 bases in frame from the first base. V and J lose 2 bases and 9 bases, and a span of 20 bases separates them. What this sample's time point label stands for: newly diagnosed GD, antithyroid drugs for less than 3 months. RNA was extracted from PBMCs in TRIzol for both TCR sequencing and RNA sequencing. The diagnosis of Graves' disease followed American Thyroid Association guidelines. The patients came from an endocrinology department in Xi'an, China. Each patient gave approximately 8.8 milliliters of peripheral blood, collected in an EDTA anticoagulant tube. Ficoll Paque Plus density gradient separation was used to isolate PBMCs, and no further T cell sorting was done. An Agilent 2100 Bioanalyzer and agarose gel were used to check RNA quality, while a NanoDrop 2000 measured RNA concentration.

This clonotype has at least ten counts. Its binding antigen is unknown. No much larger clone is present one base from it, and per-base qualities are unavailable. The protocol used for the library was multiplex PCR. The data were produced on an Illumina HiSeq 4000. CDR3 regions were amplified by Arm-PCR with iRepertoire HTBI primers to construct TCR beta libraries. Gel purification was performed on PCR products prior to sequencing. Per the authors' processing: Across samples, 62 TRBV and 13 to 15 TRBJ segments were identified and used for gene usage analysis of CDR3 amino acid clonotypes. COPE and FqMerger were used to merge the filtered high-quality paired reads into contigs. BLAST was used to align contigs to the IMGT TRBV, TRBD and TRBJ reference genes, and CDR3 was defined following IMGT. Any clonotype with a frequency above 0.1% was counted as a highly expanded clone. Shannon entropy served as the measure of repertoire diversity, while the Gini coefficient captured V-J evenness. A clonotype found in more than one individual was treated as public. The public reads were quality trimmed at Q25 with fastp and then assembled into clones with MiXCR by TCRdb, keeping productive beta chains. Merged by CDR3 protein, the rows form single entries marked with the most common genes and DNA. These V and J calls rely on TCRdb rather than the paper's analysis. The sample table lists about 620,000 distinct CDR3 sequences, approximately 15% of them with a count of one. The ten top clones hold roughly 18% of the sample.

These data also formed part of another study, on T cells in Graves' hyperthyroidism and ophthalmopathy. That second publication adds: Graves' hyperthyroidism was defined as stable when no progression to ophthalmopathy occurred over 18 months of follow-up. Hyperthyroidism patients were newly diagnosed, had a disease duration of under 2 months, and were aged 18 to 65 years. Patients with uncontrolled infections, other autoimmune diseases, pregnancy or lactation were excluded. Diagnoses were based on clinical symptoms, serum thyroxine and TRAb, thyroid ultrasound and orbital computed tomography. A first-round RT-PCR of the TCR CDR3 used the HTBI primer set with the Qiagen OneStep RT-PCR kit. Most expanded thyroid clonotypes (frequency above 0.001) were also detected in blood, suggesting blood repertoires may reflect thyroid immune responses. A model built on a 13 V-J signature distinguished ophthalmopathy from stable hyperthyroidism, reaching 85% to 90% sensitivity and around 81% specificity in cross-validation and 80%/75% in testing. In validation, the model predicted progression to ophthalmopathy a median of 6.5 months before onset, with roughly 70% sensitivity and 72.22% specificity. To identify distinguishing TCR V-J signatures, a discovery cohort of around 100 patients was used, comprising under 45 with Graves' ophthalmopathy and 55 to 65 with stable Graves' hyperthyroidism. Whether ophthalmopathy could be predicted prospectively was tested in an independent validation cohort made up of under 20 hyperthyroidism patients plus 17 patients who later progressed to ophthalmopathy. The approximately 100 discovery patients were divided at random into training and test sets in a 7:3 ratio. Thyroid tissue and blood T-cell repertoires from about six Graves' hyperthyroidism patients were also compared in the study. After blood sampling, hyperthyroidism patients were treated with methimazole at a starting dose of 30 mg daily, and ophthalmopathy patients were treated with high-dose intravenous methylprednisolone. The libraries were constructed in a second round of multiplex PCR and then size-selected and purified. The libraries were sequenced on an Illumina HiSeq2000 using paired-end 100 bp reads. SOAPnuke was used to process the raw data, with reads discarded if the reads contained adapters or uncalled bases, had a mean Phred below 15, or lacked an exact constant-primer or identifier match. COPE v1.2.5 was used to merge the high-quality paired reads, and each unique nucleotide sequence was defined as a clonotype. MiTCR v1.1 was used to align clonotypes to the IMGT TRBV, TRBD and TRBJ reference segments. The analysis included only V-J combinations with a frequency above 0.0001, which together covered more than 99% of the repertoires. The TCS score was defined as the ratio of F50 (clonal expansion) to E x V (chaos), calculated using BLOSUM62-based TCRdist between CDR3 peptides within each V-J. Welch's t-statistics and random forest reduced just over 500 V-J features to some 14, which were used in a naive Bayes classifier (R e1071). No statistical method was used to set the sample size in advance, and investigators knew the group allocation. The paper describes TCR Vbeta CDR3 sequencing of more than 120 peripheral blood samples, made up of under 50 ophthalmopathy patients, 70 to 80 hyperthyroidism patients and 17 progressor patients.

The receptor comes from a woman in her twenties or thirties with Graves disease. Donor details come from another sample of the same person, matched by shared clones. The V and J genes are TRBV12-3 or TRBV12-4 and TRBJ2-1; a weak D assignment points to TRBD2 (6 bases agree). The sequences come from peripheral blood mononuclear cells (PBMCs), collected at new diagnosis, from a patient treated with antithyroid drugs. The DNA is TGTGCCAGCAGTTTACGTATAGCGGCGAATTCTGGTGAGCAGTTCTTC. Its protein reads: CASSLRIAANSGEQFF.